These T cell receptor beta chains were read from a single sample in a study of control samples from healthy donors and cancer patients. Using immunoSEQ multiplex PCR, the repertoire was profiled, and TCRdb retains in-frame clones only, with some absent. Counted here are some 87,000 clones, 70% to 85% occurring once; the ten biggest clones make up 9.5% to 13%. Sequencing was performed on PBMCs. The receptors originated from a man between 60 and 70 years old with head and neck cancer. The CDR3 runs from the conserved cysteine through the conserved F or W. The D gene is left open where the match is weak. Size is omitted from some rows. Given values are once, few, many or a class for expanded clones.

CDR3 protein: CASSLGTGGTGNTIYF
CDR3 DNA: TGCGCCAGCAGCTTGGGGACAGGTGGAACTGGAAACACCATATATTTT
clone size: .
J gene: TRBJ1-3
V gene: TRBV5-1
D gene: TRBD1

CDR3 protein: CASSPRSTGSSYEQYF
CDR3 DNA: TGTGCCAGCTCACCCAGAAGCACAGGGAGCTCCTACGAGCAGTACTTC
clone size: .
J gene: TRBJ2-7
V gene: TRBV18
D gene: .

CDR3 protein: CASSQGQLPTDTQYF
CDR3 DNA: TGCGCCAGCAGCCAGGGACAGCTCCCCACAGATACGCAGTATTTT
clone size: .
J gene: TRBJ2-3
V gene: TRBV5-1
D gene: TRBD1

CDR3 protein: CASSQRREAGEQYF
CDR3 DNA: TGCGCCAGCAGCCAGAGGCGGGAGGCCGGGGAGCAGTACTTC
clone size: once
J gene: TRBJ2-7
V gene: TRBV4-1
D gene: TRBD2

CDR3 protein: CASSLEGSGTPNEQFF
CDR3 DNA: TGTGCCAGCAGCTTAGAAGGTAGCGGAACACCCAATGAGCAGTTCTTC
clone size: .
J gene: TRBJ2-1
V gene: TRBV7-7
D gene: .

CDR3 protein: CASSEYRPLETQYF
CDR3 DNA: TGTGCCAGCAGTGAGTACAGGCCTTTGGAGACCCAGTACTTC
clone size: .
J gene: TRBJ2-5
V gene: TRBV2
D gene: .

CDR3 protein: CAWSVTGQGPYEQYF
CDR3 DNA: TGTGCCTGGAGTGTAACGGGACAGGGACCCTACGAGCAGTACTTC
clone size: .
J gene: TRBJ2-7
V gene: TRBV30
D gene: TRBD1

CDR3 protein: CASSRLIGGNEQFF
CDR3 DNA: TGTGCCAGCAGCCGCCTGATTGGGGGCAATGAGCAGTTCTTC
clone size: once
J gene: TRBJ2-1
V gene: TRBV5-8
D gene: .

CDR3 protein: CASSLGTSGNEQFF
CDR3 DNA: TGCGCCAGCAGCTTGGGGACTAGCGGGAATGAGCAGTTCTTC
clone size: .
J gene: TRBJ2-1
V gene: TRBV5-1
D gene: TRBD2

CDR3 protein: CASTSGFTDTQYF
CDR3 DNA: TGTGCCAGCACGTCGGGGTTCACAGATACGCAGTATTTT
clone size: .
J gene: TRBJ2-3
V gene: TRBV12-3/TRBV12-4
D gene: .

CDR3 protein: CASKNRGSTEAFF
CDR3 DNA: TGTGCCAGCAAAAACCGGGGGAGCACTGAAGCTTTCTTT
clone size: .
J gene: TRBJ1-1
V gene: TRBV6-6
D gene: .

CDR3 protein: CSAGNVDTQYF
CDR3 DNA: TGCAGTGCTGGAAACGTCGATACGCAGTATTTT
clone size: .
J gene: TRBJ2-3
V gene: TRBV20-1
D gene: .

CDR3 protein: CASSRREGLQETQYF
CDR3 DNA: TGCGCCAGCAGTAGGCGGGAGGGCCTCCAAGAGACCCAGTACTTC
clone size: .
J gene: TRBJ2-5
V gene: TRBV10-1
D gene: TRBD2

CDR3 protein: CASSAADRGWEQYF
CDR3 DNA: TGTGCCAGCAGCGCCGCGGACAGGGGATGGGAGCAGTACTTC
clone size: .
J gene: TRBJ2-7
V gene: TRBV28
D gene: TRBD1

CDR3 protein: CASTYTGLGGEQYF
CDR3 DNA: TGTGCCAGCACCTATACAGGGTTGGGTGGCGAGCAGTACTTC
clone size: few
J gene: TRBJ2-7
V gene: TRBV27
D gene: .

CDR3 protein: CASSTGTSGSYNEQFF
CDR3 DNA: TGCGCCAGCAGCACCGGGACTAGCGGTTCCTACAATGAGCAGTTCTTC
clone size: few
J gene: TRBJ2-1
V gene: TRBV5-1
D gene: TRBD2

CDR3 protein: CAISESSRYTEAFF
CDR3 DNA: TGTGCCATCAGTGAGAGTTCAAGATACACTGAAGCTTTCTTT
clone size: .
J gene: TRBJ1-1
V gene: TRBV10-3
D gene: .

CDR3 protein: CASSLSSPTDTQYF
CDR3 DNA: TGTGCCAGCAGTTTATCTAGTCCCACAGATACGCAGTATTTT
clone size: .
J gene: TRBJ2-3
V gene: TRBV27
D gene: .

CDR3 protein: CASSLNPALADTQYF
CDR3 DNA: TGCGCCAGCAGCTTGAATCCCGCTCTAGCAGATACGCAGTATTTT
clone size: .
J gene: TRBJ2-3
V gene: TRBV5-1
D gene: .

CDR3 protein: CASIFGGANVLTF
CDR3 DNA: TGTGCCAGCATTTTTGGAGGTGCCAACGTCCTGACTTTC
clone size: .
J gene: TRBJ2-6
V gene: TRBV6-5
D gene: .

CDR3 protein: CASSRLSTDTQYF
CDR3 DNA: TGCGCCAGCAGCCGCCTTAGCACAGATACGCAGTATTTT
clone size: .
J gene: TRBJ2-3
V gene: TRBV4-1
D gene: .

CDR3 protein: CASSPGTGYVQPQHF
CDR3 DNA: TGTGCCAGCAGCCCCGGGACAGGGTATGTGCAGCCCCAGCATTTT
clone size: .
J gene: TRBJ1-5
V gene: TRBV7-2
D gene: TRBD1

CDR3 protein: CASSPAGVWIYNEQFF
CDR3 DNA: TGTGCCAGCTCACCAGCAGGAGTGTGGATCTACAATGAGCAGTTCTTC
clone size: .
J gene: TRBJ2-1
V gene: TRBV18
D gene: .

CDR3 protein: CASSSFGNTIYF
CDR3 DNA: TGTGCCAGCAGCTCCTTCGGAAACACCATATATTTT
clone size: .
J gene: TRBJ1-3
V gene: TRBV4-2
D gene: .

CDR3 protein: CASNPEWPLDEQFF
CDR3 DNA: TGTGCCAGCAATCCGGAGTGGCCGTTGGATGAGCAGTTCTTC
clone size: .
J gene: TRBJ2-1
V gene: TRBV7-9
D gene: .

CDR3 protein: CAITPVWGNKAYNEQFF
CDR3 DNA: TGTGCCATCACCCCGGTCTGGGGCAATAAAGCCTACAATGAGCAGTTCTTC
clone size: few
J gene: TRBJ2-1
V gene: TRBV10-3
D gene: .

CDR3 protein: CASSLAGGPNTGELFF
CDR3 DNA: TGTGCCAGCAGCTTAGCGGGAGGCCCGAACACCGGGGAGCTGTTTTTT
clone size: .
J gene: TRBJ2-2
V gene: TRBV11-3
D gene: TRBD2

CDR3 protein: CASSLGGNGIGSYNEQFF
CDR3 DNA: TGTGCCAGCAGCTTAGGGGGTAATGGGATAGGTTCCTACAATGAGCAGTTCTTC
clone size: few
J gene: TRBJ2-1
V gene: TRBV7-2
D gene: .

CDR3 protein: CAWSVRRGGNSPLHF
CDR3 DNA: TGTGCCTGGAGTGTAAGGCGGGGAGGTAATTCACCCCTCCACTTT
clone size: .
J gene: TRBJ1-6
V gene: TRBV30
D gene: .

CDR3 protein: CASSRTGLSYNEQFF
CDR3 DNA: TGTGCCAGCAGCAGGACAGGGCTCTCCTACAATGAGCAGTTCTTC
clone size: .
J gene: TRBJ2-1
V gene: TRBV6-5
D gene: TRBD1

CDR3 protein: CASRLAGAREQYF
CDR3 DNA: TGCGCCAGCAGACTAGCGGGAGCTCGGGAGCAGTACTTC
clone size: few
J gene: TRBJ2-7
V gene: TRBV10-2
D gene: TRBD2

CDR3 protein: CASRAQRKGNQPQHF
CDR3 DNA: TGTGCAAGTCGCGCACAGAGAAAAGGCAATCAGCCCCAGCATTTT
clone size: .
J gene: TRBJ1-5
V gene: TRBV12-2
D gene: .

CDR3 protein: CSASQGLAEMIVRETQYF
CDR3 DNA: TGCAGTGCAAGTCAGGGACTAGCTGAAATGATTGTACGAGAGACCCAGTACTTC
clone size: .
J gene: TRBJ2-5
V gene: TRBV20-1
D gene: TRBD2

CDR3 protein: CASRDSGYYGYTF
CDR3 DNA: TGTGCCAGCAGGGATTCTGGGTACTATGGCTACACCTTC
clone size: .
J gene: TRBJ1-2
V gene: TRBV28
D gene: .

CDR3 protein: CASMDRGNQPQHF
CDR3 DNA: TGTGCCAGCATGGACAGGGGGAATCAGCCCCAGCATTTT
clone size: .
J gene: TRBJ1-5
V gene: TRBV2
D gene: TRBD1

CDR3 protein: CASSLLDQETQYF
CDR3 DNA: TGTGCCAGCAGTCTTCTTGACCAAGAGACCCAGTACTTC
clone size: .
J gene: TRBJ2-5
V gene: TRBV6-5
D gene: .

CDR3 protein: CASSPSFQNFQETQYF
CDR3 DNA: TGTGCCAGTAGCCCGTCATTCCAAAACTTCCAAGAGACCCAGTACTTC
clone size: .
J gene: TRBJ2-5
V gene: TRBV19
D gene: .